The sample holds many counts of the clone carrying this T cell receptor (beta chain). Clones were sequenced by immunoSEQ multiplex PCR, and TCRdb holds only the in-frame ones, with some missing. The sample includes roughly 40,000 clones, none of them occurring once. The sample belongs to a study of T cells after posttransplantation cyclophosphamide. The length of the CDR3 is 13 residues. CDR1 is SGDLS, CDR2 YYNGEE, per germline. With V trimmed by 1 base and J by 5 bases, 1 base remained unmatched. This clonotype originated in a woman between 50 and 59 years old in good health and a related stem cell transplant donor. The chain carries TRBV9 and TRBJ2-5; TRBD1 matches 8 bases. Sequencing input: PBMCs. CDR3 coding DNA: TGTGCCAGCAGCGTAACAGGGGGGGAGACCCAGTACTTC. It is translated as CASSVTGGETQYF.